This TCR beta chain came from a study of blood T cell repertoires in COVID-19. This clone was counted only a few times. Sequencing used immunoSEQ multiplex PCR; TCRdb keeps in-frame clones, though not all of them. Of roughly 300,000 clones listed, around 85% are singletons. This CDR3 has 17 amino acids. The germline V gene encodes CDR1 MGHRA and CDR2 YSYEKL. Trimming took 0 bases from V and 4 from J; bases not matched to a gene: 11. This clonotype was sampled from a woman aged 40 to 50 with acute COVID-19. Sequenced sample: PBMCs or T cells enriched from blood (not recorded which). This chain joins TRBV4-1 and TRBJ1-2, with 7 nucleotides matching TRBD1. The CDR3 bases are TGCGCCAGCAGCCAAGAGAGGCAGGGGACAGCTTCCTATGGCTACACCTTC. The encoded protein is CASSQERQGTASYGYTF.